This T cell receptor beta chain was observed in a study of T cell responses to AZD1222 COVID-19 vaccine. Points from the study as a whole: The study reported that nearly half of spike-specific TCRs target unmutated variant regions.

Sequencing was performed with immunoSEQ multiplex PCR; in TCRdb, only in-frame clones are kept and a portion is missing. The sample includes 20,000 or so clones, just under 90% seen only once; the top ten take 8.7%. The CDR3 length is 14 residues. Germline assignment: CDR1 SQVTM and CDR2 ANQGSEA. Trimming shortened V by 3 bases and J by 1 base, and 7 bases separated the two germline ends. To note about this clone: The antigen is not known.

The clonotype originates from an adult who received the AZD1222 COVID-19 vaccine. This material consisted of peripheral blood, taken 28 days after the second AZD1222 dose. The rearrangement joins TRBV29-1 to TRBJ2-6; D call uncertain. CDR3 DNA sequence: TGCAGCGTTGAGGGTGGTTCTGGGGCCAACGTCCTGACTTTC. Translated: CSVEGGSGANVLTF.